The 2 T cell receptor beta chains reported below all come from one sample, sequenced in a study of blood T cell repertoires in COVID-19. The table came from immunoSEQ multiplex PCR; TCRdb's copy has only in-frame clones and leaves some out. The table has 150,000 to 200,000 clones, 65% to 90% seen once. Material for sequencing was peripheral blood. These receptors all stem from a man aged 50 to 60 with active or convalescent COVID-19.

The chain employs TRBV7-9 and TRBJ2-5; TRBD2 is a possible D gene (6 bases). Germline CDR1 is SEHNR and CDR2 is FQNEAQ (reference sequence). The V end was cut by 2 bases, the J end by 0 bases, with 13 bases between. This CDR3 spans 16 amino acids. This CDR3 reads CASSLTGTWYQETQYF. DNA for the CDR3: TGTGCCAGCAGCTTAACCGGGACTTGGTACCAAGAGACCCAGTACTTC.

The V call is TRBV19, the J call TRBJ2-7; D is uncertain. This CDR3 is built from 14 residues. V lost 2 bases and J lost 0, with 8 bases in between. Germline-derived CDR1 and CDR2 are LNHDA and SQIVND (reference sequence). CDR3 residues: CASSISTNSYEQYF. DNA for the CDR3: TGTGCCAGTAGTATATCTACTAACTCCTACGAGCAGTACTTC.